Described below is a single T cell receptor beta chain sequence and its context. It was with a sample-barcoded 5' primer and a J-beta primer mix that a second PCR of roughly 7 to 12 cycles was run. TCRdb passed the 5' RACE reads through MiXCR, listing each CDR3 protein once. The sample has 1.5 million to 2 million distinct CDR3 sequences, just under 50% seen once; the top ten hold 2.1%. This entry is derived from a study of blood T cells in healthy people across ages. The CDR3 consists of 15 residues. V lost 0 bases and J lost 8, with 14 bases in between. Germline values: CDR1 KGHSH, CDR2 LQKENI. This TCR came from a woman aged 40 to 49 in good health. This chain uses TRBV18 with TRBJ2-1; D is unresolved. The sample was blood. The CDR3 region is CASSPPNVRADEQFF. CDR3 DNA sequence: TGTGCCAGCTCACCACCGAACGTCCGCGCGGATGAGCAGTTCTTC.